This is a list of T cell receptor beta chains from one sample in a study of cytomegalovirus exposure and HLA in healthy donors. This table comes from immunoSEQ multiplex PCR, and its TCRdb copy is limited to in-frame clones, with some not included. This sample's clone table lists 150,000 to 200,000 clones. Source material: PBMCs. All receptors derive from a young woman in good health and CMV-seropositive. The CDR3 runs from the conserved cysteine through the conserved F or W. Each record gives: D gene, V gene, J gene, CDR3 DNA, CDR3 protein. A D gene is named only where the DNA matches it firmly.

>.|TRBV5-4|TRBJ2-7
TGTGCCAGCAGCCTCGGGCGGGATCCCTACGAGCAGTACTTC
CASSLGRDPYEQYF
>TRBD1|TRBV29-1|TRBJ2-3
TGCAGCGTTGCAGGGGGAACAGATACGCAGTATTTT
CSVAGGTDTQYF
>.|TRBV2|TRBJ1-1
TGTGCCAGCAGTGAAGCGCTTCCGGGGATGAACACTGAAGCTTTCTTT
CASSEALPGMNTEAFF
>.|TRBV15|TRBJ1-5
TGTGCCACCAGCAGAGATATAGATCAGCCCCAGCATTTT
CATSRDIDQPQHF
>TRBD1|TRBV5-4|TRBJ1-5
TGTGCCAGCAGCTTCAGGGGGTCAGGGCAGCCCCAGCATTTT
CASSFRGSGQPQHF
>.|TRBV6-5|TRBJ1-2
TGTGCCAGCAGCAAAGGACAAGAGGTTTATGGCTACACCTTC
CASSKGQEVYGYTF
>TRBD1|TRBV18|TRBJ2-7
TGTGCCAGCTCACCACCGGGACAGGGGCCGGACGCCTACGAGCAGTACTTC
CASSPPGQGPDAYEQYF
>TRBD1|TRBV30|TRBJ1-6
TGTGCCTGGAGTGGGACAGGGGGTTCACCCCTCCACTTT
CAWSGTGGSPLHF
>.|TRBV5-1|TRBJ2-3
TGCGCCAGCAGCCCTAGATCTAGAGGGAGCACAGATACGCAGTATTTT
CASSPRSRGSTDTQYF
>TRBD2|TRBV13|TRBJ2-1
TGTGCCAGCAGCCCCCCAGCGGGAGGGCCGGGCAATGAGCAGTTCTTC
CASSPPAGGPGNEQFF
>TRBD2|TRBV7-2|TRBJ2-5
TGTGCCAGCAGTCGCCCTAGCGGAGAGACCCAGTACTTC
CASSRPSGETQYF
>.|TRBV5-1|TRBJ2-4
TGCGCCAGCAGCTTGGCCAAGGGAGGATTAGCCAAAAACATTCAGTACTTC
CASSLAKGGLAKNIQYF
>TRBD2|TRBV7-2|TRBJ2-1
TGTGCCAGCAGCCCACGGGCGGGAGGGTACAATGAGCAGTTCTTC
CASSPRAGGYNEQFF
>.|TRBV30|TRBJ2-7
TGTGCCTGGAGTAGGGGATCCTCCTACGAGCAGTACTTC
CAWSRGSSYEQYF
>TRBD1|TRBV18|TRBJ1-4
TGTGCCAGCTCACAGGACAGGGCTAATGAAAAACTGTTTTTT
CASSQDRANEKLFF
>TRBD2|TRBV2|TRBJ2-1
TGTGCCAGCAGTGTAGCGGGGGGGCTGAATGAGCAGTTCTTC
CASSVAGGLNEQFF
>TRBD1|TRBV5-4|TRBJ2-7
TGTGCCAGCAGCCTAGGGACAGGGGGGATCTACGAGCAGTACTTC
CASSLGTGGIYEQYF
>TRBD2|TRBV25-1|TRBJ2-1
TGTGCCAGCAGTCCGACTAGCGGGACGTACAATGAGCAGTTCTTC
CASSPTSGTYNEQFF
>TRBD2|TRBV18|TRBJ2-1
TGTGCCAGCTCACCGCCCGATTGGACTAGCGGGTTCCATGGGCAGTTCTTC
CASSPPDWTSGFHGQFF
>.|TRBV30|TRBJ1-1
TGTGCCTGGAGTGTACGGGTGACTGAAGCTTTCTTT
CAWSVRVTEAFF
>.|TRBV6-1|TRBJ1-1
TGTGCCAGCAGTGTCGAGGGGGACACTGAAGCTTTCTTT
CASSVEGDTEAFF
>.|TRBV4-1|TRBJ1-1
TGCGCCAGCAGCCGAAACAGGGCCCAAGGGACTGAAGCTTTCTTT
CASSRNRAQGTEAFF